This T cell receptor beta chain emerged from a study of cytotoxic CD8 clonotypes in ibrutinib-treated CLL. Looking at the study overall: Enrolment comprised under twelve relapsed/refractory and more than 14 treatment-naive patients; about 17 were IGHV unmutated. Broader study findings: Researchers report that baseline clonality outpaced age-matched healthy donors and tracked circulating CD8+ T-cell counts.

Germline values: CDR1 SGHRS, CDR2 YFSETQ. The CDR3 is made up of 15 amino acids. The ends were cut back, 0 bases at V and 8 bases at J, with 15 bases in the middle. Concerning this clone itself: Antigen specificity is unknown.

Profiled with immunoSEQ multiplex PCR; TCRdb holds only in-frame clones, not every one. This table has under 8,000 clones, 60% to 80% appearing once. This clonotype was sampled from a human donor with chronic lymphocytic leukemia. V is TRBV5-1 and J is TRBJ2-1; D is undetermined. The sample in question was PBMCs, obtained before ibrutinib treatment. The CDR3, as DNA: TGCGCCAGCAGCTTGGGGGCGAGGTATTGGGATGAGCAGTTCTTC. Translation: CASSLGARYWDEQFF.